This T cell receptor (beta chain) was observed in a study of cytomegalovirus exposure and HLA in healthy donors. Points from the study as a whole: For most TCR sequences rarity was the rule, although some public TCRs occurred in many donors. The classifier reportedly diagnosed cytomegalovirus status with high sensitivity and specificity.

As concerns this clone: The antigen is not known.

V lost 0 bases, J lost 6 bases, and 12 bases lay in between. Germline assignment: CDR1 MNHEY and CDR2 SVGAGI. There are 14 residues in the CDR3. Using immunoSEQ multiplex PCR, the repertoire was profiled, and TCRdb retains in-frame clones only, with some absent. The sample holds about 120,000 clones, around 87% seen once. The sequenced material came from PBMCs. The gene calls are TRBV6-5 and TRBJ2-7; the D gene is possibly TRBD2 (7 bases). The TCR originated in a woman younger than 35 in good health and CMV-seropositive. The CDR3 DNA sequence: TGTGCCAGCAGTTACTCGGGCCGGGGGGCCGAGCAGTACTTC. Encoded protein: CASSYSGRGAEQYF.